The 5 T cell receptor beta chains presented below share a single source sample, sequenced in a study of naive and memory T cell subsets. The beta constant-region primer was an equimolar mix of two oligonucleotides covering TRBC1 and TRBC2. TCRdb reprocessed the UMI-ligation and nested PCR reads with MiXCR, giving one entry per CDR3 protein. The table has 32,000 or so distinct CDR3 sequences, about an eighth seen once; the top ten hold 20% to 25%. Sequenced: effector memory CD4+ T cells from blood. Subset denoted: effector memory, CD45RA- CD27-. The source is a human donor in good health.

This clonotype was counted at least ten times. CDR3 protein: CSARWESTDTQYF. CDR3 coding DNA: TGCAGTGCTAGGTGGGAGAGCACAGATACGCAGTATTTT. The chain combines TRBV20-1 with TRBJ2-3, with a tentative D call TRBD2 (5 bases). This CDR3 contains 13 residues. Germline values: CDR1 DFQATT, CDR2 SNEGSKA (reference sequence). V shed 3 bases and J shed 0 bases, with 7 bases lying between them.

This clonotype came up many times. V usage is TRBV6-6 and J usage is TRBJ2-1; D may be TRBD2 (6 bases). Germline V gives CDR1 MNHNY, CDR2 SVGAGI (reference sequence). Trimming left V 6 bases short and J 3 bases short, with 9 bases between. This CDR3 contains 13 residues. CDR3 residues: CASREGLYNEQFF. In nucleotides, the CDR3 is TGTGCCAGCAGGGAGGGCCTCTACAATGAGCAGTTCTTC.

J is TRBJ2-1 and V is TRBV20-1, with TRBD1 matching over 7 bases. The CDR3 sequence is 14 residues long. After removal of 5 bases from V and 9 bases from J, the junction contained 13 bases not matched to a gene. Looked up from germline, CDR1 is DFQATT and CDR2 is SNEGSKA (reference sequence). The CDR3: CSAWALRGRREQFF. In DNA form, the CDR3 reads TGCAGTGCTTGGGCTCTTAGGGGGCGCCGTGAGCAGTTCTTC.

This chain links TRBV5-6 with TRBJ2-5; D perhaps matches TRBD1 (6 bases). The CDR3 is 15 residues long. Germline V gene sequence: CDR1 SGHDT, CDR2 YYEEEE. The germline V and J ends were trimmed by 5 bases and 0 bases, with 14 bases remaining between them. CDR3 sequence: CASSFHRVNQETQYF. The CDR3 nucleotides read TGTGCCAGCAGTTTCCACAGGGTAAACCAAGAGACCCAGTACTTC. Full variable domain (missing parts from reference TRBV5-6 and TRBJ2-5): DAGVTQSPTHLIKTRGQQVTLRCSPKSGHDTVSWYQQALGQGPQFIFQYYEEEERQRGNFPDRFSGHQFPNYSSELNVNALLLGDSALYLCASSFHRVNQETQYFGPGTRLLVL.

This clonotype showed up just a few times. This chain connects TRBV20-1 to TRBJ2-1, with TRBD2 identical over 10 bases. The CDR3 extends over 15 amino acids. V lost 1 base to trimming and J lost 7 bases; unmatched junction nucleotides: 7. Germline CDR1 reads DFQATT; CDR2 reads SNEGSKA (reference sequence). The CDR3 is CSARVTTSGLNEQFF. The CDR3, as DNA: TGCAGTGCTAGAGTTACGACTAGCGGGCTTAATGAGCAGTTCTTC.